The next 7 T cell receptor beta chains were all read from a single sample in a study of blood T cell repertoires in COVID-19. Repertoires were generated with immunoSEQ multiplex PCR, while TCRdb's copy carries only in-frame clones and drops some. Here the sample spans a few hundred thousand clones, around nine tenths being singletons. The sequencing input was PBMCs or T cells enriched from blood (not recorded which). All receptors derive from a woman aged 30 to 39 who had been exposed to COVID-19.

The count of this clone is one. The chain couples TRBV7-9 to TRBJ1-1, with D hard to call. CDR1 and CDR2 (germline): SEHNR, FQNEAQ (reference sequence). Trimming stripped 2 bases from V and 1 base from J, with 8 bases between. The CDR3 sequence is 14 residues long. CDR3 in amino acids: CASSLIAGNTEAFF. CDR3 DNA: TGTGCCAGCAGCTTAATTGCGGGGAACACTGAAGCTTTCTTT.

The chain has TRBV12-3 or TRBV12-4 and TRBJ1-5, with D possibly matching TRBD1 (5 bases). Trimming pared 3 bases from V and 5 bases from J, leaving 8 bases between. This CDR3 contains 13 residues. The chain's CDR3 is CASSLGPDQPQHF. CDR3 sequence (DNA): TGTGCCAGCAGTTTGGGGCCAGATCAGCCCCAGCATTTT.

The V gene is TRBV30, the J gene TRBJ1-5, with D perhaps matching TRBD1 (6 bases). Germline assignment: CDR1 GTSNPN and CDR2 SVGIG (reference sequence). The CDR3 is 12 residues long. Trimming pared 6 bases from V and 3 bases from J, leaving 9 bases between. CDR3 sequence: CACTGPNQPQHF. The CDR3 nucleotides are TGTGCCTGCACAGGGCCCAATCAGCCCCAGCATTTT. Full variable domain (rest looked up from reference TRBV30 and TRBJ1-5): SQTIHQWPATLVQPVGSPLSLECTVEGTSNPNLYWYRQAAGRGLQLLFYSVGIGQISSEVPQNLSASRPQDRQFILSSKKLLLSDSGFYLCACTGPNQPQHFGDGTRLSIL.

The CDR3 nucleotides read TGTGCCAGCAGCGAAACAGGGGGCCTTATAAAGAATCAGCCCCAGCATTTT. Translation gives CASSETGGLIKNQPQHF. The chain joins TRBV5-6 to TRBJ1-5; TRBD1 aligns across 9 bases. CDR1 is SGHDT and CDR2 is YYEEEE in the germline V gene. Trimming removed 4 bases from V and 4 bases from J; junction bases left unmatched: 12. This CDR3 contains 17 residues.

V is TRBV11-3 and J is TRBJ2-2; TRBD1 aligns across 7 bases. Trimming at V came to 5 bases and at J to 8 bases, leaving 8 bases not matched to a gene. Germline lookup yields CDR1 SGHNT and CDR2 YENEEA. This CDR3 spans 14 amino acids. The CDR3 DNA is TGTGCCAGCAGCGCCAGGGGGTTTGGGGGGGAGCTGTTTTTT. It yields the protein CASSARGFGGELFF.

The chain links TRBV28 to TRBJ1-5; TRBD1 matches at 8 bases. The CDR3 totals 16 residues. V lost 2 bases and J lost 2; bases outside the gene matches: 5. The germline gives CDR1 MDHEN, CDR2 SYDVKM. DNA for the CDR3: TGTGCCAGCAGTTTACCAGGGGGCTGGGGCAATCAGCCCCAGCATTTT. As protein: CASSLPGGWGNQPQHF.

The table lists this clone with a few counts. The chain joins TRBV28 to TRBJ2-7; maybe TRBD2 (7 bases). The CDR3 runs 15 residues. Per the germline V gene, CDR1 is MDHEN and CDR2 is SYDVKM. Trimming left V 6 bases short and J 5 bases short, with 20 bases between. CDR3 nucleotide sequence: TGTGCCAGCAGGACCCCAGGGGCGGGAGCCAACGAGCAGTACTTC. Translated: CASRTPGAGANEQYF.